This T cell receptor beta chain was recorded in a study of blood T cell repertoires in COVID-19. Study at large: Whether acute or convalescent, the COVID-19 samples came from the United States, Italy and Spain. T cells, B-cell-depleted T cells, or PBMCs provided the cDNA or gDNA that served as material.

Patients of the Seattle cohort, enrolled during active infection, were followed longitudinally. There are 15 residues in the CDR3. Per the germline V gene, CDR1 is SNHLY and CDR2 is FYNNEI. Germline trimming cut 6 bases from V and 0 bases from J; bases unmatched to any gene: 7. Repertoires were generated with immunoSEQ multiplex PCR, while TCRdb's copy carries only in-frame clones and drops some. The sample yields almost 200,000 clones, about four fifths seen once. The sequenced material came from peripheral blood. The gene calls are TRBV2 and TRBJ1-1; 7 bases align to TRBD1. This TCR was sampled from a woman aged 40 to 50 with COVID-19, enrolled during active disease. The CDR3 nucleotides are TGTGCCAGCAGGAAGGGGACAGAAATGAACACTGAAGCTTTCTTT. Its protein is CASRKGTEMNTEAFF.